This entry lists 12 T cell receptor beta chains sequenced from one sample in a study of T cell responses to AZD1222 COVID-19 vaccine. Profiling relied on immunoSEQ multiplex PCR, and the TCRdb table lists in-frame clones only, not all of them. The table lists some 150,000 clones, approximately 90% of them singletons, with around 5.2% in the top ten. Specimen: peripheral blood, collected on day 0 of AZD1222 vaccination. Receptors were obtained from an adult in good health.

The chain recombines TRBV12-3 or TRBV12-4 with TRBJ2-1; a weak D match, TRBD1 (5 bases). Trimming removed 3 bases from V and 8 bases from J, with 11 bases in between. CDR3 length equals 13 residues. CDR3 region: CASSFSGYDEQFF. The DNA for the CDR3 is TGTGCCAGCAGTTTCTCAGGGTACGATGAGCAGTTCTTC.

The genes are TRBV29-1 and TRBJ2-2; 12 bases line up with TRBD2. Per the germline V gene, CDR1 is SQVTM and CDR2 is ANQGSEA. The CDR3 covers 16 residues. The junction had 8 bases not matched to a gene; V was cut back by 7 bases and J by 2 bases. The CDR3 DNA is TGCAGCGCCTCCGGGACTAGCGGGTCCAACACCGGGGAGCTGTTTTTT. Translation gives CSASGTSGSNTGELFF.

The CDR3 DNA reads TGTGCCAGCAGTTACAAAGCTCGGGCCTCACTGGGGGAGCAGTACTTC. As protein: CASSYKARASLGEQYF. The J gene is TRBJ2-7, the V gene TRBV6-2 or TRBV6-3; D not resolved. Trimming left V 2 bases short and J 7 bases short, with 21 bases between. Looked up from germline, CDR1 is MNHEY and CDR2 is SVGEGT. The CDR3 length is 16 residues.

This chain uses TRBV19 with TRBJ1-2; weak D call: TRBD1 (5 bases). Germline CDR1 reads LNHDA; CDR2 reads SQIVND (reference sequence). V shed 5 bases and J shed 3 bases, with 19 bases lying between them. CDR3 length: 16 amino acids. CDR3 amino acids: CASSRVPGPTHYGYTF. The DNA of the CDR3 is TGTGCCAGTAGTCGGGTCCCGGGACCGACACACTATGGCTACACCTTC. The variable domain in full, with the rest retrieved from reference TRBV19 and TRBJ1-2, is DGGITQSPKYLFRKEGQNVTLSCEQNLNHDAMYWYRQDPGQGLRLIYYSQIVNDFQKGDIAEGYSVSREKKESFPLTVTSAQKNPTAFYLCASSRVPGPTHYGYTFGSGTRLTVV.

This chain links TRBV6-2 or TRBV6-3 with TRBJ1-2, with D possibly being TRBD1 (5 bases). This CDR3 is built from 14 residues. In germline, CDR1 is MNHEY, CDR2 SVGEGT. Trimming shortened V by 6 bases and J by 2 bases, and 13 bases separated the two germline ends. The CDR3 region is CASSDSLPNYGYTF. CDR3 in DNA: TGTGCCAGCAGCGACAGCCTTCCAAACTATGGCTACACCTTC.

Regarding this clone: This same CDR3 is encoded by further DNA sequences in the sample. The J gene is TRBJ2-5, the V gene TRBV28; D is uncertain. Per the germline V gene, CDR1 is MDHEN and CDR2 is SYDVKM. V was shortened by 6 bases and J by 2 bases, with 13 bases between the two germline ends. The CDR3 loop spans 14 amino acids. The CDR3 DNA reads TGTGCCAGCAGCCTGAGGCAGACTCAAGAGACCCAGTACTTC. Amino acid sequence: CASSLRQTQETQYF.

The chain uses TRBV28 and TRBJ2-7; 12 bases align to TRBD2. J gave up 5 bases and V 2 bases, and 7 bases lay outside the gene matches. Germline V gives CDR1 MDHEN, CDR2 SYDVKM. The length of the CDR3 is 16 residues. CDR3 nucleotides: TGTGCCAGCAGTTTAGTACTAGCGGGAGGTTCCCACGAGCAGTACTTC. Amino acid sequence: CASSLVLAGGSHEQYF.

This clone was recorded once. This rearrangement joins TRBV7-2 to TRBJ1-1, with D uncertain. Germline values: CDR1 SGHTA, CDR2 FQGNSA. V was cut by 2 bases and J by 0 bases, with 19 bases left in between. The CDR3 extends over 18 amino acids. The CDR3 region has the DNA TGTGCCAGCAGCTTATCCCCACCTCATAAGGGAATGAACACTGAAGCTTTCTTT. Amino acid sequence: CASSLSPPHKGMNTEAFF.

The rearrangement uses TRBV3-1 (or the pseudogene TRBV3-2) and TRBJ1-2; possible D gene TRBD1, 6 bases. V was trimmed by 7 bases and J by 0 bases, leaving 18 bases between them. The germline CDR1 and CDR2 sequences are LGHDT and YNNKEL (reference sequence). CDR3 length: 16 residues. DNA of the CDR3: TGTGCCAGCACCGACGTCGGACAGTTCTCTAACTATGGCTACACCTTC. Protein product: CASTDVGQFSNYGYTF.

V gene TRBV15 combines with J gene TRBJ2-4; possible D gene TRBD2, 5 bases. The germline V gene has CDR1 LNHNV and CDR2 YYDKDF (reference sequence). CDR3 length equals 14 residues. The V end was cut by 3 bases, the J end by 8 bases, with 14 bases between. CDR3 sequence: CATSSLEQADIQYF. CDR3 coding DNA: TGTGCCACCAGCAGTCTCGAACAAGCGGACATTCAGTACTTC.

The CDR3 nucleotides are TGTGCCAGCAGTTTAAAGGCGGGGCCTACAGATACGCAGTATTTT. This translates into CASSLKAGPTDTQYF. The rearrangement links TRBV6-5 to TRBJ2-3, with D tentatively TRBD2 (6 bases). The CDR3 is 15 residues long. Germline-derived CDR1 and CDR2 are MNHEY and SVGAGI. Trimming took off 4 bases at V and 3 bases at J, with 14 bases between the two ends.

The CDR3 here is CASSLRTSGPYNEQFF. The CDR3 nucleotides are TGTGCCAGCAGCCTACGGACTAGCGGTCCCTACAATGAGCAGTTCTTC. The gene calls are TRBV9 and TRBJ2-1, with TRBD2 matching 10 bases. The germline V gene encodes CDR1 SGDLS and CDR2 YYNGEE. This CDR3 spans 16 amino acids. Trimming cost V 4 bases and J 2 bases; bases outside gene matches: 6.